These 16 T cell receptor beta chains were sequenced from one sample in a study of T cell changes during pregnancy in multiple sclerosis. Profiled with immunoSEQ multiplex PCR; TCRdb holds only in-frame clones, not every one. The sample lists 25,000 to 35,000 clones, 85% to 90% occurring once. The sequences come from CD8+ T cells from peripheral blood mononuclear cells, collected in the second trimester of pregnancy. All receptors derive from a female donor with multiple sclerosis, enrolled in a pregnancy study.

The chain joins TRBV5-4 to TRBJ1-6; 9 bases are a match to TRBD1. The V gene's germline CDR1 is SGHNT and CDR2 YYREEE (reference sequence). J lost 6 bases, V lost 4 bases, and 8 bases had no gene match. The CDR3 runs to 16 residues. The CDR3 here is CASSQQQGAGNSPLHF. The CDR3 bases are TGTGCCAGCAGCCAACAACAGGGGGCCGGTAATTCACCCCTCCACTTT.

This rearrangement joins TRBV11-2 to TRBJ1-5; D remains ambiguous. Trimming took 2 bases from V and 0 from J, leaving 8 bases between them. Germline CDR1 is SGHAT and CDR2 is FQNNGV. This CDR3 is built from 15 residues. CDR3 loop: CASSLSADSNQPQHF. The CDR3 DNA reads as TGTGCCAGCAGCTTATCGGCGGATAGCAATCAGCCCCAGCATTTT.

The count of this clone is one. The chain has TRBV4-1 and TRBJ2-2, with TRBD2 identical over 8 bases. After removal of 2 bases from V and 0 bases from J, the junction contained 5 bases not matched to a gene. Germline assignment: CDR1 MGHRA and CDR2 YSYEKL. The CDR3 is made up of 17 amino acids. The chain's CDR3 is CASSQHGRAANTGELFF. The CDR3 DNA follows: TGCGCCAGCAGCCAACACGGGAGGGCGGCGAACACCGGGGAGCTGTTTTTT.

The rearrangement uses TRBV19 and TRBJ1-1, with 9 bases aligning to TRBD1. CDR1 is LNHDA and CDR2 is SQIVND in the germline V gene (reference sequence). CDR3 size: 14 residues. Germline trimming cut 6 bases from V and 3 bases from J; bases unmatched to any gene: 5. The CDR3 DNA reads as TGTGCCAGTAGGATCCGGGACAGGGACACTGAAGCTTTCTTT. Translating gives CASRIRDRDTEAFF. Full variable domain (rest looked up from reference TRBV19 and TRBJ1-1): DGGITQSPKYLFRKEGQNVTLSCEQNLNHDAMYWYRQDPGQGLRLIYYSQIVNDFQKGDIAEGYSVSREKKESFPLTVTSAQKNPTAFYLCASRIRDRDTEAFFGQGTRLTVV.

The chain uses TRBV5-4 and TRBJ1-6; D is perhaps TRBD1 (5 bases). The CDR3 extends over 18 amino acids. Deletions cut 4 bases from V and 0 bases from J, with 17 bases between. Germline assignment: CDR1 SGHNT and CDR2 YYREEE (reference sequence). The CDR3 bases are TGTGCCAGCAGCCCCCCAGGGCCGCGCAGCTCCTATAATTCACCCCTCCACTTT. It translates to CASSPPGPRSSYNSPLHF.

This clone was counted only a few times. V and J are TRBV7-2 and TRBJ1-1; D is unclear. This CDR3 contains 12 residues. Germline V gene lookup returns CDR1 SGHTA and CDR2 FQGNSA. Trimming left V 3 bases short and J 1 base short, with 3 bases between. The chain's CDR3 is CASSFGNTEAFF. CDR3 nucleotides: TGTGCCAGCAGCTTCGGGAACACTGAAGCTTTCTTT.

The chain couples TRBV28 to TRBJ1-1; 10 bases fit TRBD1. With V trimmed by 2 bases and J by 5 bases, 11 bases remained unmatched. Per germline, CDR1 MDHEN and CDR2 SYDVKM. The CDR3 runs 17 residues. For the CDR3, the DNA is TGTGCCAGCAGTTTAGCCCCGGGACAGGGGTACGGGACTGAAGCTTTCTTT. Translated: CASSLAPGQGYGTEAFF.

J is TRBJ2-7 and V is TRBV29-1; D perhaps matches TRBD1 (6 bases). The CDR3 spans 13 residues. CDR1 and CDR2 (germline): SQVTM, ANQGSEA. Trimming removed 1 base at V and 7 bases at J, with 14 bases between. The CDR3 is CSVEGWAQGEQYF. The CDR3 DNA is TGCAGCGTTGAAGGCTGGGCCCAGGGGGAGCAGTACTTC.

This rearrangement joins TRBV30 to TRBJ1-1; TRBD1 might be the D (5 bases). V was cut by 5 bases and J by 5 bases, with 12 bases left in between. The CDR3 extends over 12 amino acids. Germline V lookup: CDR1 GTSNPN, CDR2 SVGIG (reference sequence). CDR3 in amino acids: CAWWPAGTEAFF. CDR3 DNA: TGTGCCTGGTGGCCGGCAGGGACTGAAGCTTTCTTT.

This chain uses TRBV13 with TRBJ2-5, with 9 bases that match TRBD2. Germline CDR1 reads PRHDT; CDR2 reads FYEKMQ (reference sequence). The V segment lost 5 bases and the J segment 0 bases; nucleotides outside the gene matches: 7. This CDR3 spans 16 amino acids. CDR3 in DNA: TGTGCCAGCAGCCCCAGACTAGCGGCGCACCAAGAGACCCAGTACTTC. It specifies CASSPRLAAHQETQYF. The complete variable domain, with remaining parts taken from reference TRBV13 and TRBJ2-5, reads AAGVIQSPRHLIKEKRETATLKCYPIPRHDTVYWYQQGPGQDPQFLISFYEKMQSDKGSIPDRFSAQQFSDYHSELNMSSLELGDSALYFCASSPRLAAHQETQYFGPGTRLLVL.

The V gene is TRBV30, the J gene TRBJ1-2, with a tentative D call TRBD1 (6 bases). Germline V CDR1 and CDR2: GTSNPN, SVGIG (reference sequence). The CDR3 is 13 amino acids. Trimming stripped 5 bases from V and 6 bases from J, with 16 bases between. This CDR3 reads CAWGQTFTHGYTF. CDR3 nucleotides: TGTGCCTGGGGACAGACATTCACCCATGGCTACACCTTC.

V usage is TRBV9 and J usage is TRBJ2-1, with D unresolved. This CDR3 spans 17 amino acids. Looked up from germline, CDR1 is SGDLS and CDR2 is YYNGEE. Trimming left V 0 bases short and J 2 bases short, with 15 bases between. This chain's CDR3 is CASSVEPLVLPYNEQFF. The CDR3 DNA reads TGTGCCAGCAGCGTAGAACCCCTAGTTCTCCCCTACAATGAGCAGTTCTTC.

V is TRBV4-3 and J is TRBJ1-2, with D uncertain. This CDR3 is 17 amino acids long. Trimming stripped 0 bases from V and 4 bases from J, with 18 bases between. Germline V gene sequence: CDR1 LGHNA, CDR2 YSLEER. CDR3 sequence: CASSQDRGILPVYGYTF. The CDR3 DNA reads as TGCGCCAGCAGCCAAGATCGAGGCATTCTTCCCGTCTATGGCTACACCTTC.

The rearrangement links TRBV7-9 to TRBJ2-3, with D hard to call. This CDR3 region has 13 residues. CDR1 SEHNR and CDR2 FQNEAQ come from the germline V gene (reference sequence). V shed 1 base and J shed 4 bases, with 6 bases lying between them. The CDR3 DNA sequence: TGTGCCAGCAGCTTAGGGGCCTCAGATACGCAGTATTTT. Translating gives CASSLGASDTQYF.

This clone was seen only a few times. This chain links TRBV7-9 with TRBJ2-2; 8 nucleotides agree with TRBD1. This CDR3 is 15 amino acids long. V lost 5 bases, J lost 7 bases, and 9 bases stayed unmatched. The V gene's germline CDR1 is SEHNR and CDR2 FQNEAQ (reference sequence). The CDR3 DNA reads as TGTGCCAGCAGCCCTAGGCCGGACAGGGACGGGGAGCTGTTTTTT. It yields the protein CASSPRPDRDGELFF.

The chain has TRBV4-1 and TRBJ1-2, with D maybe TRBD1 (5 bases). CDR1 is MGHRA and CDR2 is YSYEKL in the germline V gene. Between the trimmed V and J ends, which lost 0 bases and 6 bases, there was a span of 20 bases. The CDR3 extends over 17 amino acids. The CDR3 spells CASSQDPPPGGVHGYTF. The CDR3 DNA follows: TGCGCCAGCAGCCAAGATCCCCCTCCGGGAGGGGTCCATGGCTACACCTTC.